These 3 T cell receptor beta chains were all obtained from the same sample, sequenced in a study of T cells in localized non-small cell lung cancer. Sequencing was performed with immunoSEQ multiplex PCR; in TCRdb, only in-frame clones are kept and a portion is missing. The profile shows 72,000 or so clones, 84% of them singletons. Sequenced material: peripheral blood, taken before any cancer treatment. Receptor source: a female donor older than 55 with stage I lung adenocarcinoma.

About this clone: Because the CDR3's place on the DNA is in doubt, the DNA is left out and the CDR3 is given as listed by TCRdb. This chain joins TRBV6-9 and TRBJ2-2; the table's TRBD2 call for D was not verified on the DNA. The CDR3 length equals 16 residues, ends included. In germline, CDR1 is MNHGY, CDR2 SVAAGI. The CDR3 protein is CASPRPHHVQSGSCFF.

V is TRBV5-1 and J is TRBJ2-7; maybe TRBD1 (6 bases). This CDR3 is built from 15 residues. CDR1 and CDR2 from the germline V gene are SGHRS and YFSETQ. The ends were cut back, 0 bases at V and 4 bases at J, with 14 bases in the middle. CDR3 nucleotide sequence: TGCGCCAGCAGCTTGGTAACAGGGCAAGGATACGAGCAGTACTTC. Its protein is CASSLVTGQGYEQYF.

This CDR3 is CASSQGGGQGVNEQFF. The CDR3 DNA reads as TGCGCCAGCAGCCAAGGTGGAGGACAGGGGGTTAATGAGCAGTTCTTC. The V and J genes are TRBV4-1 and TRBJ2-1, with TRBD1 matching over 10 bases. The trim removed 1 base at V and 7 bases at J, leaving 7 bases unmatched. The CDR3 contains 16 residues. From germline, CDR1 is MGHRA and CDR2 YSYEKL.